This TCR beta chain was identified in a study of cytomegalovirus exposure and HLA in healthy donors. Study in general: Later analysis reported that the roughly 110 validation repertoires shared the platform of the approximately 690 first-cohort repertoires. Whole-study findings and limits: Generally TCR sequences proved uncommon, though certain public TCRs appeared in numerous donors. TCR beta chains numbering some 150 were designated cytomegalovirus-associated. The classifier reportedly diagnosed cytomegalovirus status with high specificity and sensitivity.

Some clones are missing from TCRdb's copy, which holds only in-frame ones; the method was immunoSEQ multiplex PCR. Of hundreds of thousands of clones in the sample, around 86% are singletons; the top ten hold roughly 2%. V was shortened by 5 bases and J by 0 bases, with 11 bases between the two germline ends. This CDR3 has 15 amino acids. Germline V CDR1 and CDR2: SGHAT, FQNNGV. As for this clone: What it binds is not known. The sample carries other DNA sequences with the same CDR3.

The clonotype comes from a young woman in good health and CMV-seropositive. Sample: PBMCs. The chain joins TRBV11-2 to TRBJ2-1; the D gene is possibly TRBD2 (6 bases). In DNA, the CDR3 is TGTGCCAGCAGCCTTAGCGGTAGCTCCTACAATGAGCAGTTCTTC. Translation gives CASSLSGSSYNEQFF.